Each of the 14 T cell receptor beta chains below was sequenced from the same sample in a study of T cells in Graves' hyperthyroidism and ophthalmopathy. Amplified TCR beta CDR3 regions derived from RNA transcripts. In the first-round RT-PCR of the TCR CDR3, the HTBI primer set was used. Using its own MiXCR run on the multiplex PCR reads, TCRdb lists one record per CDR3 protein. This sample yields roughly 660,000 distinct CDR3 sequences, of which roughly 17% are seen a single time; roughly 15% belongs to the top ten. The sequenced material came from blood. The receptor source for this set is a man between 50 and 59 years old with Graves' hyperthyroidism.

This clonotype was counted a few times. The genes are TRBV5-1 and TRBJ2-5; D remains ambiguous. Germline CDR1 reads SGHRS; CDR2 reads YFSETQ. Trimming cost V 0 bases and J 11 bases, with 14 bases left between them. The CDR3 is 13 amino acids. DNA for the CDR3: TGCGCCAGCAGCTTGGCCGGCAGAGACCGTCAGTACTTC. Its translation: CASSLAGRDRQYF.

This clonotype has a count of ten or more. V gene TRBV11-2 combines with J gene TRBJ1-4, with unresolved D. The CDR3 runs to 15 residues. Germline CDR1 is SGHAT and CDR2 is FQNNGV. The V gene lost 2 bases and the J gene lost 0 bases, with 7 bases spanning the gap. The CDR3 is CASSLNTATNEKLFF. The CDR3 nucleotides read TGTGCCAGCAGCTTAAATACTGCAACTAATGAAAAACTGTTTTTT. Based on the CDR3 plus reference TRBV11-2 and TRBJ1-4, the full variable domain is EAGVAQSPRYKIIEKRQSVAFWCNPISGHATLYWYQQILGQGPKLLIQFQNNGVVDDSQLPKDRFSAERLKGVDSTLKIQPAKLEDSAVYLCASSLNTATNEKLFFGSGTQLSVL.

The chain employs TRBV20-1 and TRBJ2-2; TRBD1 agrees at 8 bases. The germline CDR1 and CDR2 sequences are DFQATT and SNEGSKA (reference sequence). Trimming took 3 bases from V and 1 from J; bases not matched to a gene: 10. The CDR3 extends over 17 amino acids. Here the CDR3 DNA reads TGCAGTGCTAGTGAGGGTCAGGGGGCCCAGAACACCGGGGAGCTGTTTTTT. This codes for CSASEGQGAQNTGELFF.

This clonotype was observed a handful of times. In DNA form, the CDR3 reads TGTGCCATCAGTTCCCCCCGGGACAGGGTTTTCGAGCAGTACTTC. It translates to CAISSPRDRVFEQYF. The J gene is TRBJ2-7, the V gene TRBV10-3; 9 bases align to TRBD1. The trim removed 5 bases at V and 6 bases at J, leaving 11 bases unmatched. CDR1 is ENHRY and CDR2 is SYGVKD in the germline V gene. This CDR3 is 15 amino acids long.

This clonotype was detected ten times or more. This chain uses TRBV11-2 with TRBJ2-5; 7 positions agree with TRBD2. This CDR3 is built from 17 residues. The ends lost 6 bases at V and 4 bases at J; junction bases unmatched: 17. CDR1 is SGHAT and CDR2 is FQNNGV in the germline V gene. CDR3 sequence reads: CASRLRGEPGRRETQYF. The DNA of the CDR3 is TGTGCCAGCAGGTTACGGGGGGAACCGGGACGCCGAGAGACCCAGTACTTC.

There are many counts of this clonotype. The V and J genes are TRBV27 and TRBJ2-7; TRBD2 aligns across 10 bases. CDR3 length equals 17 residues. The V and J ends lost 0 bases and 1 base, in that order; junction bases with no gene match: 6. CDR1 and CDR2 (germline): MNHEY, SMNVEV (reference sequence). The CDR3 DNA reads TGTGCCAGCAGTTTATCGCCCAGGACTAGCGGATCCTACGAGCAGTACTTC. It yields the protein CASSLSPRTSGSYEQYF.

As regards this clonotype: The germline gene is not matched at one end of the junction; a read error may be the cause. This chain links TRBV5-6 with TRBJ2-2; D is undetermined. The CDR3 contains 13 residues. Germline V gives CDR1 SGHDT, CDR2 YYEEEE. As DNA, the CDR3 is TGTGCCGGCAGCTTGGACCGGGCCGGGGAGCTGTTTTTT. This sequence encodes CAGSLDRAGELFF.

This rearrangement joins TRBV7-9 to TRBJ2-3; D gene ambiguous. The V end lost 4 bases, the J end lost 7 bases, and 12 bases lay between the germline ends. CDR1 is SEHNR, CDR2 FQNEAQ, per germline (reference sequence). The CDR3 is 13 amino acids. CDR3 nucleotides: TGTGCCAGCAGCTCCCCCCATTCGCATACGCAGTATTTT. This sequence encodes CASSSPHSHTQYF.

This clonotype has ten or more counts. The gene calls are TRBV2 and TRBJ2-7; D might be TRBD2 (5 bases). The CDR3 loop spans 12 amino acids. The V end lost 7 bases, the J end lost 4 bases, and 11 bases lay between the germline ends. Germline loops: CDR1 SNHLY, CDR2 FYNNEI. CDR3 sequence reads: CASKSGSYEQYF. The CDR3 bases are TGTGCCAGCAAAAGCGGATCTTACGAGCAGTACTTC.

This clonotype was counted at least ten times. The chain uses TRBV19 and TRBJ1-1; tentative D call: TRBD1 (5 bases). The CDR3 runs 13 residues. Germline V lookup: CDR1 LNHDA, CDR2 SQIVND (reference sequence). Trimming removed 4 bases from V and 1 base from J, with 7 bases in between. As DNA, the CDR3 is TGTGCCAGTAGTACCGGGGCGAACACTGAAGCTTTCTTT. This gives the protein CASSTGANTEAFF.

This clonotype came up many times. The V call is TRBV5-1, the J call TRBJ1-1; 7 bases agree with TRBD1. The CDR3 has 16 residues. Germline V gene data show CDR1 as SGHRS and CDR2 as YFSETQ. V was pared by 1 base and J by 0 bases, with 6 bases of the junction left unmatched. CDR3 sequence: CASSLSAGGMNTEAFF. The CDR3 DNA is TGCGCCAGCAGCTTGTCCGCAGGGGGGATGAACACTGAAGCTTTCTTT.

This clonotype appeared many times. The chain carries TRBV6-6 and TRBJ1-1; D gene unclear. V was shortened by 0 bases and J by 3 bases, with 5 bases between the two germline ends. This CDR3 spans 13 amino acids. The V gene's germline CDR1 is MNHNY and CDR2 SVGAGI (reference sequence). CDR3 sequence: CASSYSSDTEAFF. The CDR3 coding sequence is TGTGCCAGCAGTTACTCGAGTGACACTGAAGCTTTCTTT.

This clonotype was counted at least ten times. The rearrangement uses TRBV28 and TRBJ1-3; no firm D call. The length of the CDR3 is 14 residues. Per the germline V gene, CDR1 is MDHEN and CDR2 is SYDVKM. Trimming stripped 4 bases from V and 0 bases from J, with 7 bases between. CDR3 DNA: TGTGCCAGCAGTTCATACCTCTCTGGAAACACCATATATTTT. This sequence encodes CASSSYLSGNTIYF.

This clonotype was seen ten or more times. The CDR3, as DNA: TGTGCCAGCAGCCACGTCGGGATAGGCAGGGTGAAGGGTCGACCTTACACCGGGGAGCTGTTTTTT. Protein sequence: CASSHVGIGRVKGRPYTGELFF. This chain connects TRBV14 to TRBJ2-2, with D perhaps assigned TRBD1 or TRBD2 (5 bases each). The CDR3 is 22 residues long. V lost 3 bases, J lost 3 bases, and 32 bases lay in between. The germline gives CDR1 SGHDN, CDR2 FVKESK.